The source of this T cell receptor beta chain is a study of early T cells in non-severe SARS-CoV-2 infection (dated by TCRdb to about 2021). Study-wide context: Because TCR sequencing relied on bulk RNA taken from unsorted whole blood, pairing of alpha and beta chains was not possible.

Via the germline V gene, CDR1 is MNHEY and CDR2 SVGAGI. The V end gives up 5 bases and the J end 4 bases, leaving 6 bases in the junction not matched to a gene. The CDR3 sequence holds 15 residues, the cysteine and phenylalanine included. Only the CDR3 DNA stays, 45 bases, in frame from base 1. A case-control design nested within a healthcare worker cohort in London, UK, was used, with weekly nasopharyngeal swab PCR tests and blood sampling performed. Healthcare workers were recruited between 23 and 31 March 2020, during the week of the UK lockdown, and were followed weekly for up to roughly 16 weeks. Summary of the overall study and its limitations: VDJdb matching was skewed toward anti-spike CD8 responses and likely underestimated virus-specific expansions by missing private and CD4 specificities.

Regarding this clonotype: Its cognate antigen has yet to be identified. Base qualities are not at hand, and no much larger clone is one base apart.

The library relied on 5' RACE. The listed sequencing device is NextSeq 500. In the TCR library protocol, unique molecular identifiers were attached to individual cDNA molecules to correct for PCR bias and sequencing error. Both TCR alpha and beta chains were sequenced, and tight co-correlation was observed between alpha and beta sequence abundances in each sample. Per the authors' processing: Decombinator V4 was used to perform V gene, J gene and CDR3 annotation of TCR sequences. TCRs were defined as expanded if a significant change between any two time points was detected under a Poisson model with p below 0.0001. TCR abundances were normalised to the total number of TCRs sequenced per sample and were expressed as counts per million. TRAV1-2 paired with TRAJ12, TRAJ20 or TRAJ33 defined MAIT TCRs, while TRAV10 paired with TRAJ18 defined iNKT TCRs. VDJdb, accessed on 1 November 2021, was searched for TCRs annotated for CMV, EBV and SARS-CoV-2, and TCRs annotated for more than one antigen were excluded. TCRdb redid the processing of the public reads, applying fastp at Q25 and MiXCR, and retained in-frame beta chains. When rows share a CDR3 protein, they turn into one entry using the most common DNA and genes. The V and J calls reflect TCRdb's pipeline rather than the authors' work. Within this sample are some 71,000 distinct CDR3 sequences, with 12% of them counted one time only. Of the sample, roughly 7% falls within the top ten clones.

The sample was whole blood. The sequence derives from an adult who was a healthcare worker with PCR-confirmed SARS-CoV-2 infection or an uninfected control (not recorded which). The rearrangement joined TRBV6-5 to TRBJ2-1, and 9 bases in between align with TRBD1. Here the CDR3 is given as CASSLRGQGYNEQFF. The DNA sequence follows: TGTGCCAGCAGTCTCCGGGGACAGGGTTACAATGAGCAGTTCTTC.